Shown below are 28 T cell receptor beta chains from a single sample sequenced in a study of blood T cell repertoires in COVID-19. Profiled with immunoSEQ multiplex PCR; TCRdb holds only in-frame clones, not every one. The data show 300,000 to 400,000 clones, 80% to 90% seen once. Sequencing was performed on peripheral blood. The receptors originated from a man aged 25 to 40 with COVID-19, enrolled during active disease.

This chain uses TRBV19 with TRBJ2-7; 8 bases fit TRBD1. The ends lost 5 bases at V and 3 bases at J; junction bases unmatched: 6. The CDR3 has 14 residues. The germline CDR1 and CDR2 sequences are LNHDA and SQIVND (reference sequence). CDR3 sequence reads: CASSPQGALYEQYF. DNA of the CDR3: TGTGCCAGTAGTCCCCAGGGGGCCCTCTACGAGCAGTACTTC.

This chain links TRBV28 with TRBJ2-1; tentatively, D is TRBD2 (5 bases). Per the germline V gene, CDR1 is MDHEN and CDR2 is SYDVKM. This CDR3 region has 18 residues. V shed 2 bases and J shed 6 bases, with 23 bases lying between them. The CDR3 coding sequence is TGTGCCAGCAGTTTACCCCCTCCGAGAAGCGGCCGTGGCAATGAGCAGTTCTTC. This translates into CASSLPPPRSGRGNEQFF.

This chain uses TRBV6-5 with TRBJ2-1, with TRBD1 identical over 8 bases. Unmatched junction bases numbered 2, after V lost 7 bases and J lost 6 bases. The CDR3 covers 12 residues. Germline V gene sequence: CDR1 MNHEY, CDR2 SVGAGI. The CDR3 sequence is CASTGQGNEQFF. CDR3 sequence (DNA): TGTGCCAGCACCGGACAGGGCAATGAGCAGTTCTTC.

V is TRBV7-9 and J is TRBJ2-1; TRBD2 agrees at 12 bases. In germline, CDR1 is SEHNR, CDR2 FQNEAQ (reference sequence). CDR3 length: 16 residues. V trimming: 5 bases; J trimming: 7 bases; junction bases outside the gene matches: 9. CDR3 nucleotide sequence: TGTGCCAGCAGCCCCCAACTAGCGGGAGGAGGTAATGAGCAGTTCTTC. It codes for CASSPQLAGGGNEQFF.

V gene TRBV7-2 combines with J gene TRBJ1-5; D is unresolved. Germline lookup yields CDR1 SGHTA and CDR2 FQGNSA. The CDR3 contains 15 residues. With 1 base removed from V and 2 bases from J, the gap between germline ends came to 9 bases. In DNA form, the CDR3 reads TGTGCCAGCAGCTTAGGAGGGATCGGCAATCAGCCCCAGCATTTT. Protein sequence: CASSLGGIGNQPQHF.

The rearrangement joins TRBV27 to TRBJ2-5, with 7 bases that match TRBD1. V lost 5 bases, J lost 4 bases, and 7 bases stayed unmatched. This CDR3 has 14 amino acids. CDR1 is MNHEY, CDR2 SMNVEV, per germline (reference sequence). CDR3 in amino acids: CASSHSTGRETQYF. The DNA of the CDR3 is TGTGCCAGCAGTCACTCGACAGGGAGAGAGACCCAGTACTTC.

V gene TRBV7-2 combines with J gene TRBJ1-6; 9 positions agree with TRBD1. The CDR3 totals 17 residues. Trimming at V came to 4 bases and at J to 1 base, leaving 5 bases not matched to a gene. Germline-derived CDR1 and CDR2 are SGHTA and FQGNSA. CDR3 nucleotides: TGTGCCAGCAGCTCCTACAGGGGGCCATCCTATAATTCACCCCTCCACTTT. It encodes CASSSYRGPSYNSPLHF.

The chain joins TRBV7-8 to TRBJ1-1, with D perhaps TRBD1 (6 bases). V lost 4 bases and J lost 5, with 23 bases in between. The CDR3 length is 17 residues. Germline CDR1 is SGHVS and CDR2 is FQNEAQ. Here the CDR3 DNA reads TGTGCCAGCAGCTCGCCGGAGTTGGGCACAGGGAATACTGAAGCTTTCTTT. This codes for CASSSPELGTGNTEAFF.

The rearrangement links TRBV29-1 to TRBJ1-5; no firm D call. The CDR3 extends over 12 amino acids. V gave up 6 bases and J gave up 4 bases, with 10 bases separating them. Germline-derived CDR1 and CDR2 are SQVTM and ANQGSEA. Here the CDR3 DNA reads TGCAGCGTGACATTTGGGAATCAGCCCCAGCATTTT. This translates into CSVTFGNQPQHF.

The V call is TRBV7-9, the J call TRBJ1-5; 9 nucleotides align to TRBD1. J lost 0 bases, V lost 2 bases, and 5 bases had no gene match. Germline V gene sequence: CDR1 SEHNR, CDR2 FQNEAQ (reference sequence). The CDR3 covers 17 residues. This CDR3 is CASSLWQGQGSNQPQHF. As DNA, the CDR3 is TGTGCCAGCAGCTTATGGCAGGGACAGGGTAGCAATCAGCCCCAGCATTTT.

The rearrangement uses TRBV5-1 and TRBJ2-1; D perhaps matches TRBD2 (6 bases). The germline V gene encodes CDR1 SGHRS and CDR2 YFSETQ. The V gene lost 0 bases and the J gene lost 9 bases, with 13 bases spanning the gap. CDR3 length equals 14 residues. The CDR3 region has the DNA TGCGCCAGCAGCTTGGTGGGCGGGAAGGGTGAGCAGTTCTTC. Its translation is CASSLVGGKGEQFF. The variable domain in full, with the rest retrieved from reference TRBV5-1 and TRBJ2-1, is KAGVTQTPRYLIKTRGQQVTLSCSPISGHRSVSWYQQTPGQGLQFLFEYFSETQRNKGNFPGRFSGRQFSNSRSEMNVSTLELGDSALYLCASSLVGGKGEQFFGPGTRLTVL.

J is TRBJ1-3 and V is TRBV6-5, with D unresolved. The germline gives CDR1 MNHEY, CDR2 SVGAGI. The CDR3 has 14 amino acids. V dropped 4 bases and J dropped 2 bases, with 9 bases sitting between them. The DNA of the CDR3 is TGTGCCAGCAGTTCCCCGGGGACTGGAAACACCATATATTTT. Translating it yields CASSSPGTGNTIYF.

This sequence joins TRBV9 and TRBJ2-1, with 9 positions matching TRBD2. J gave up 7 bases and V 0 bases, and 5 bases lay outside the gene matches. The CDR3 extends over 15 amino acids. Germline V gene lookup returns CDR1 SGDLS and CDR2 YYNGEE. The DNA of the CDR3 is TGTGCCAGCAGCGTAGTAGCGGGGGTCCGGAATGAGCAGTTCTTC. Translated: CASSVVAGVRNEQFF.

V and J are TRBV27 and TRBJ2-2; D might be TRBD2 (7 bases). Germline V lookup: CDR1 MNHEY, CDR2 SMNVEV (reference sequence). The CDR3 spans 16 residues. V lost 7 bases to trimming and J lost 3 bases, with 18 bases between them. CDR3 DNA: TGTGCCAGCACCCTCGGGGGGCTGAGCGACACCGGGGAGCTGTTTTTT. This translates into CASTLGGLSDTGELFF.

The chain joins TRBV11-3 to TRBJ1-6, with 8 positions matching TRBD1. CDR3 length equals 16 residues. V was pared by 2 bases and J by 7 bases, with 7 bases of the junction left unmatched. The germline V gene has CDR1 SGHNT and CDR2 YENEEA. DNA for the CDR3: TGTGCCAGCAGCTTAACCCCCGGACAGGGCAATTCACCCCTCCACTTT. This sequence encodes CASSLTPGQGNSPLHF.

CDR3 protein: CASSLGTGAEETQYF. For the CDR3, the DNA is TGTGCCAGCAGTTTAGGGACAGGGGCTGAAGAGACCCAGTACTTC. J is TRBJ2-5 and V is TRBV27; 10 positions agree with TRBD1. The germline V gene has CDR1 MNHEY and CDR2 SMNVEV (reference sequence). The CDR3 runs to 15 residues. Losses at the gene ends were 2 bases for V and 3 bases for J; bases not matched to a gene: 3.

J is TRBJ2-3 and V is TRBV7-9; perhaps TRBD1 as D (6 bases). This CDR3 has 16 amino acids. Germline CDR1 reads SEHNR; CDR2 reads FQNEAQ (reference sequence). V was trimmed by 3 bases and J by 3 bases, leaving 16 bases between them. Here the CDR3 DNA reads TGTGCCAGCAGCTTCATTCTCGGCAGGGGAACAGATACGCAGTATTTT. This sequence encodes CASSFILGRGTDTQYF.

This clone was recorded only once. This chain uses TRBV3-1 (or the pseudogene TRBV3-2) with TRBJ1-1; 7 bases agree with TRBD1. Germline CDR1 reads LGHDT; CDR2 reads YNNKEL (reference sequence). V lost 4 bases, J lost 5 bases, and 7 bases stayed unmatched. There are 14 residues in the CDR3. The DNA of the CDR3 is TGTGCCAGCAGCCTACAGGGGTGGGAAACTGAAGCTTTCTTT. Its translation: CASSLQGWETEAFF.

The V gene is TRBV7-9, the J gene TRBJ1-3; 10 bases agree with TRBD1. The V gene's germline CDR1 is SEHNR and CDR2 FQNEAQ (reference sequence). J lost 5 bases, V lost 1 base, and 8 bases had no gene match. The CDR3 contains 17 residues. CDR3 sequence (DNA): TGTGCCAGCAGCTTAGTGACTGGGACAGGGGCCAGAAACACCATATATTTT. Amino acids: CASSLVTGTGARNTIYF.

This clone was found once. The V gene is TRBV11-2, the J gene TRBJ1-6; 7 bases are shared with TRBD1. Trimming took 1 base from V and 9 from J; bases not matched to a gene: 3. CDR3 length equals 14 residues. Germline assignment: CDR1 SGHAT and CDR2 FQNNGV. The CDR3 spells CASSLGTGRSPLHF. CDR3 DNA: TGTGCCAGCAGCTTAGGGACAGGTCGTTCACCCCTCCACTTT.

The chain links TRBV5-4 to TRBJ2-5, with 9 positions matching TRBD2. J was trimmed by 5 bases and V by 4 bases; bases with no gene match: 9. The CDR3 contains 15 residues. Germline values: CDR1 SGHNT, CDR2 YYREEE (reference sequence). Here the CDR3 reads CASSPGTSRPETQYF. The CDR3 DNA is TGTGCCAGCAGCCCCGGGACTAGCAGGCCGGAGACCCAGTACTTC.

The V call is TRBV7-6, the J call TRBJ2-2, with 10 bases aligning to TRBD1. The germline gives CDR1 SGHVS, CDR2 FNYEAQ. There are 16 residues in the CDR3. Trimming cost V 5 bases and J 4 bases; bases outside gene matches: 7. The CDR3 loop is CASSGRQGASTGELFF. In DNA form, the CDR3 reads TGTGCCAGCAGCGGCAGACAGGGGGCAAGCACCGGGGAGCTGTTTTTT.

The rearrangement links TRBV5-6 to TRBJ1-5; D possibly corresponds to TRBD1 (5 bases). The germline CDR1 and CDR2 sequences are SGHDT and YYEEEE. V was shortened by 3 bases and J by 0 bases, with 7 bases between the two germline ends. CDR3 length: 14 amino acids. The CDR3 loop reads CASSSDISNQPQHF. The CDR3 nucleotides read TGTGCCAGCAGCTCGGACATTAGCAATCAGCCCCAGCATTTT.

The chain employs TRBV18 and TRBJ1-4; D possibly corresponds to TRBD1 (6 bases). V lost 3 bases, J lost 0 bases, and 11 bases lay in between. Per germline, CDR1 KGHSH and CDR2 LQKENI. The length of the CDR3 is 16 residues. The CDR3 DNA sequence: TGTGCCAGCTCACCGACAGGTAGTGCAACTAATGAAAAACTGTTTTTT. Residues: CASSPTGSATNEKLFF.

The V gene is TRBV7-3, the J gene TRBJ2-1; a possible D gene is TRBD1 (5 bases). The CDR3 sequence is 14 residues long. Trimming cost V 6 bases and J 0 bases, with 9 bases left between them. Germline V gives CDR1 SGHTA, CDR2 FQGTGA. CDR3 bases: TGTGCCAGCAGTGACAGCTTCTCCTACAATGAGCAGTTCTTC. It is translated as CASSDSFSYNEQFF. The full variable domain, with the rest looked up from reference TRBV7-3 and TRBJ2-1, is GAGVSQTPSNKVTEKGKYVELRCDPISGHTALYWYRQSLGQGPEFLIYFQGTGAADDSGLPNDRFFAVRPEGSVSTLKIQRTERGDSAVYLCASSDSFSYNEQFFGPGTRLTVL.

This chain connects TRBV28 to TRBJ1-2; 7 nucleotides align to TRBD1. The CDR3 has 14 residues. V lost 6 bases, J lost 2 bases, and 6 bases stayed unmatched. CDR1 is MDHEN, CDR2 SYDVKM, per germline. CDR3 in amino acids: CASSPRGRNYGYTF. DNA for the CDR3: TGTGCCAGCAGCCCCAGGGGGAGGAACTATGGCTACACCTTC.

The rearrangement links TRBV18 to TRBJ2-3; 10 bases agree with TRBD1. CDR3 size: 17 residues. Trimming took 1 base from V and 4 from J; bases not matched to a gene: 8. Germline CDR1 reads KGHSH; CDR2 reads LQKENI. The CDR3 region has the DNA TGTGCCAGCTCACCACTAGGCGCGACAGGGGGCGCAGATACGCAGTATTTT. This gives the protein CASSPLGATGGADTQYF.

The chain carries TRBV5-4 and TRBJ2-3, with TRBD2 as a possible D gene (6 bases). With 7 bases removed from V and 3 bases from J, the gap between germline ends came to 18 bases. The germline V gene has CDR1 SGHNT and CDR2 YYREEE (reference sequence). The CDR3 covers 15 residues. The DNA for the CDR3 is TGTGCCAGCTCCAACGGGATACTAGCAACAGATACGCAGTATTTT. It encodes CASSNGILATDTQYF.